Listed here are 15 T cell receptor beta chains from one sample, sequenced in a study of CD8+ T cells in alopecia areata. Treatment in this sample: oral pan-JAK inhibitor, 5-10 mg twice daily. RNA, once extracted, was reverse transcribed into cDNA for use as the sequencing template. Libraries were prepared by immunoSEQ multiplex PCR; TCRdb keeps only in-frame clonotypes and omits some of them. The sample lists about 42,000 clones; approximately 92% were seen once. This specimen was CD8+ T cells sorted from blood, taken at week 24, from a patient treated with tofacitinib. Receptors were obtained from a human donor with alopecia areata.

V is TRBV4-2 and J is TRBJ2-1; D ambiguous. Germline values: CDR1 LGHNA, CDR2 YNFKEQ. This CDR3 is built from 17 residues. V was shortened by 0 bases and J by 2 bases, with 14 bases between the two germline ends. The CDR3 region is CASSQDLLLPPYNEQFF. DNA for the CDR3: TGTGCCAGCAGCCAAGATCTCCTATTGCCCCCCTACAATGAGCAGTTCTTC.

The J gene is TRBJ2-7, the V gene TRBV19; a possible D gene is TRBD1 (5 bases). CDR1 is LNHDA and CDR2 is SQIVND in the germline V gene (reference sequence). The CDR3 loop spans 16 amino acids. Trimming pared 1 base from V and 0 bases from J, leaving 13 bases between. CDR3: CASSIGLAGSSYEQYF. In nucleotides, the CDR3 is TGTGCCAGTAGTATAGGCCTGGCAGGGTCCTCCTACGAGCAGTACTTC. The whole variable domain, remainder taken from reference TRBV19 and TRBJ2-7, is DGGITQSPKYLFRKEGQNVTLSCEQNLNHDAMYWYRQDPGQGLRLIYYSQIVNDFQKGDIAEGYSVSREKKESFPLTVTSAQKNPTAFYLCASSIGLAGSSYEQYFGPGTRLTVT.

V usage is TRBV27 and J usage is TRBJ1-2; tentatively, D is TRBD1 (5 bases). CDR1 is MNHEY, CDR2 SMNVEV, per germline (reference sequence). The V end lost 9 bases, the J end lost 4 bases, and 12 bases lay between the germline ends. The length of the CDR3 is 12 residues. The CDR3 DNA is TGTGCCAGTAGAGGGGATCGCTATGGCTACACCTTC. Protein: CASRGDRYGYTF.

The chain couples TRBV30 to TRBJ1-2; D perhaps matches TRBD1 (6 bases). Germline V gene sequence: CDR1 GTSNPN, CDR2 SVGIG (reference sequence). The V end was cut by 7 bases, the J end by 4 bases, with 13 bases between. This CDR3 has 12 amino acids. The CDR3 DNA follows: TGTGCCTCGGTACAGGGTGGCTATGGCTACACCTTC. Translated, it gives CASVQGGYGYTF. Supplemented by reference TRBV30 and TRBJ1-2, the full variable domain reads SQTIHQWPATLVQPVGSPLSLECTVEGTSNPNLYWYRQAAGRGLQLLFYSVGIGQISSEVPQNLSASRPQDRQFILSSKKLLLSDSGFYLCASVQGGYGYTFGSGTRLTVV.

The chain employs TRBV7-9 and TRBJ2-7, with D perhaps matching TRBD2 (6 bases). In germline, CDR1 is SEHNR, CDR2 FQNEAQ (reference sequence). This CDR3 is 14 amino acids long. V was cut by 1 base and J by 5 bases, with 12 bases left in between. This CDR3 is CASSLESGEDEQYF. The CDR3 DNA is TGTGCCAGCAGCTTAGAGTCGGGAGAGGACGAGCAGTACTTC.

The chain uses TRBV7-8 and TRBJ2-7, with D possibly TRBD2 on 5 matching bases. This CDR3 has 15 amino acids. V was clipped by 1 base and J by 1 base, with 11 bases between them. CDR1 is SGHVS and CDR2 is FQNEAQ in the germline V gene. DNA of the CDR3: TGTGCCAGCAGCTTAGAGAGGGCTGGGTCCTACGAGCAGTACTTC. This encodes CASSLERAGSYEQYF.

This clone came up once. CDR3 residues: CSVEGAARVDTQYF. CDR3 DNA sequence: TGCAGCGTTGAAGGGGCGGCACGCGTGGATACGCAGTATTTT. The chain combines TRBV29-1 with TRBJ2-3; D gene unclear. Germline V gives CDR1 SQVTM, CDR2 ANQGSEA. The CDR3 runs to 14 residues. Trimming cost V 1 base and J 6 bases, with 14 bases left between them.

Here the CDR3 DNA reads TGTGCCAGCAGTCTCGGCGGGGGGGGAAATGAGCAGTTCTTC. This sequence encodes CASSLGGGGNEQFF. The rearrangement uses TRBV6-4 and TRBJ2-1; 9 bases match TRBD2. With 5 bases clipped from V and 7 bases from J, the junction kept 6 bases outside the gene matches. The CDR3 is made up of 14 amino acids. Per the germline V gene, CDR1 is MRHNA and CDR2 is SNTAGT.

The count of this clone is one. The V gene is TRBV10-3, the J gene TRBJ2-7; TRBD2 matches 8 bases. With V trimmed by 3 bases and J by 1 base, 5 bases remained unmatched. CDR1 and CDR2 from the germline V gene are ENHRY and SYGVKD. CDR3 length equals 15 residues. CDR3 nucleotides: TGTGCCATCAGTGACGGGAGGGAAGGATCCTACGAGCAGTACTTC. Translating gives CAISDGREGSYEQYF.

This chain connects TRBV29-1 to TRBJ2-2, with D possibly matching TRBD2 (5 bases). The germline V and J ends were trimmed by 7 bases and 4 bases, with 13 bases remaining between them. The CDR3 runs to 13 residues. The V gene's germline CDR1 is SQVTM and CDR2 ANQGSEA. As DNA, the CDR3 is TGCAGCGCCGGGGTTTTGGGCACCGGGGAGCTGTTTTTT. Amino acids: CSAGVLGTGELFF.

The rearrangement joins TRBV6-5 to TRBJ2-5; D not certain. The CDR3 length is 14 residues. V lost 0 bases, J lost 5 bases, and 10 bases lay in between. Germline V gene lookup returns CDR1 MNHEY and CDR2 SVGAGI. CDR3 sequence: CASSYSGDGETQYF. The DNA for the CDR3 is TGTGCCAGCAGTTACTCAGGAGATGGGGAGACCCAGTACTTC.

This chain connects TRBV5-4 to TRBJ2-7, with D perhaps matching TRBD2 (7 bases). From germline, CDR1 is SGHNT and CDR2 YYREEE (reference sequence). Trimming left V 3 bases short and J 3 bases short, with 13 bases between. The CDR3 extends over 14 amino acids. This chain's CDR3 is CASSWRGGNYEQYF. The CDR3 DNA reads TGTGCCAGCAGCTGGAGGGGGGGTAACTACGAGCAGTACTTC.

The chain employs TRBV12-5 and TRBJ1-2; tentative D call: TRBD1 (5 bases). The V end lost 6 bases, the J end lost 4 bases, and 12 bases lay between the germline ends. Germline CDR1 LGHNT, CDR2 FRNRAP. The CDR3 extends over 13 amino acids. Written as DNA, the CDR3 is TGTGCTAGTGGATCAGGGCTGGGCTATGGCTACACCTTC. It encodes CASGSGLGYGYTF.

This clone was picked up one time. The V gene is TRBV7-3, the J gene TRBJ2-1; D call uncertain. CDR3 size: 13 residues. V lost 7 bases and J lost 5, with 12 bases in between. The germline V gene encodes CDR1 SGHTA and CDR2 FQGTGA. The CDR3 region has the DNA TGTGCCAGCAACGACCCCTTGAACAATGAGCAGTTCTTC. Translated: CASNDPLNNEQFF.

The CDR3 sequence: CAWKPGQILNTEAFF. The CDR3 DNA sequence: TGTGCCTGGAAACCGGGACAGATATTGAACACTGAAGCTTTCTTT. The chain couples TRBV30 to TRBJ1-1; 7 nucleotides align to TRBD1. This CDR3 is 15 amino acids long. V trimming: 4 bases; J trimming: 0 bases; junction bases outside the gene matches: 8. Germline V gene sequence: CDR1 GTSNPN, CDR2 SVGIG (reference sequence).